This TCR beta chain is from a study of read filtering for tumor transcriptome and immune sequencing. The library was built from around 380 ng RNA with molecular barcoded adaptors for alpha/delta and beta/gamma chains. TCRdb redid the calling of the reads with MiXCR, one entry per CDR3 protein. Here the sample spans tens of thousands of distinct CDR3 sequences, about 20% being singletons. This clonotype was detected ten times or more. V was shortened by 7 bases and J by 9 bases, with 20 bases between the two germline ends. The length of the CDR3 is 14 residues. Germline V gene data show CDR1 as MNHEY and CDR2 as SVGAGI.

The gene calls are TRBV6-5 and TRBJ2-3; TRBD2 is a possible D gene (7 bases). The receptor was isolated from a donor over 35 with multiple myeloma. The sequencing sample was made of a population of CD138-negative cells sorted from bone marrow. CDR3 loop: CASKVGGPPHTQYF. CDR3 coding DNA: TGTGCCAGCAAGGTGGGGGGGCCGCCACACACGCAGTATTTT.